The 27 T cell receptor beta chains below all came from one sample that was sequenced in a study of neurological immune-mediated disorders. The time point here: longitudinal time-point 3. MiXCR, run by TCRdb on the 5' RACE reads, gives a single entry per CDR3 protein. Altogether roughly 100,000 distinct CDR3 sequences are present, approximately 11% being singletons, with the ten largest covering about 3%. The sequencing input was PBMCs. The source is a female donor with HTLV-1-associated myelopathy (HAM/TSP).

This clonotype was seen at least ten times. CDR3 amino acids: CASSSDPTSGGGATNEKLFF. The CDR3, as DNA: TGTGCCAGCAGCAGCGACCCCACTTCGGGTGGTGGTGCAACTAATGAAAAACTGTTTTTT. J is TRBJ1-4 and V is TRBV7-9; D uncertain. This CDR3 is 20 amino acids long. Trimming removed 5 bases from V and 0 bases from J, with 25 bases in between. CDR1 is SEHNR and CDR2 is FQNEAQ in the germline V gene (reference sequence).

Many counts were recorded for this clonotype. The V and J genes are TRBV5-1 and TRBJ2-2; 12 bases are a match to TRBD1. Trimming took 7 bases from V and 7 from J; bases not matched to a gene: 8. CDR1 is SGHRS, CDR2 YFSETQ, per germline. The CDR3 loop spans 15 amino acids. CDR3 bases: TGCGCCAGCTACTCCGGGACAGGGGGCTTCGGGGAGCTGTTTTTT. Amino acids: CASYSGTGGFGELFF. Using reference TRBV5-1 and TRBJ2-2 for the parts outside the CDR3, the full variable domain is KAGVTQTPRYLIKTRGQQVTLSCSPISGHRSVSWYQQTPGQGLQFLFEYFSETQRNKGNFPGRFSGRQFSNSRSEMNVSTLELGDSALYLCASYSGTGGFGELFFGEGSRLTVL.

The sample holds many counts of this clonotype. This chain uses TRBV29-1 with TRBJ2-7; D is tentatively TRBD1 or TRBD2 (5 bases each). The CDR3 runs to 13 residues. The germline CDR1 and CDR2 sequences are SQVTM and ANQGSEA. Trimming took off 1 base at V and 2 bases at J, with 9 bases between the two ends. The CDR3: CSVEGGFAYEQYF. In DNA form, the CDR3 reads TGCAGCGTTGAAGGGGGGTTTGCCTACGAGCAGTACTTC.

This clonotype was seen ten or more times. V gene TRBV5-1 combines with J gene TRBJ1-6; possibly TRBD1 for D (6 bases). Trimming removed 3 bases at V and 4 bases at J, with 8 bases between. CDR1 is SGHRS and CDR2 is YFSETQ in the germline V gene. The CDR3 length is 14 residues. The CDR3 is CASSSDRYNSPLHF. Written as DNA, the CDR3 is TGCGCCAGCAGCTCGGACAGATATAATTCACCCCTCCACTTT.

This clonotype has ten or more counts. The chain couples TRBV7-9 to TRBJ1-6, with 10 bases identical to TRBD1. V was pared by 6 bases and J by 11 bases, with 10 bases of the junction left unmatched. This CDR3 region has 15 residues. Per germline, CDR1 SEHNR and CDR2 FQNEAQ (reference sequence). The CDR3 coding sequence is TGTGCCAGCAGTCTCCCGGGACAGGGGAGAACACCCCTCCACTTT. It specifies CASSLPGQGRTPLHF.

This clonotype was found once. The J gene is TRBJ2-2, the V gene TRBV5-1; 7 nucleotides line up with TRBD1. The V segment lost 0 bases and the J segment 6 bases; nucleotides outside the gene matches: 8. In germline, CDR1 is SGHRS, CDR2 YFSETQ. The CDR3 contains 16 residues. The CDR3 DNA follows: TGCGCCAGCAGCTTGGATGGGACAGTTGGTGCCGGGGAGCTGTTTTTT. Translation: CASSLDGTVGAGELFF.

This clonotype has a count of ten or more. V is TRBV4-1 and J is TRBJ2-1, with 9 nucleotides matching TRBD1. The J segment lost 7 bases and the V segment lost 2 bases, leaving 9 bases of the junction unmatched. Germline V lookup: CDR1 MGHRA, CDR2 YSYEKL. The CDR3 is 16 amino acids. In nucleotides, the CDR3 is TGCGCCAGCAGCCAACATACAGGGGGCGGATGGAATGAGCAGTTCTTC. Translating it yields CASSQHTGGGWNEQFF.

This clonotype was counted ten times or more. The gene calls are TRBV29-1 and TRBJ2-7; the D gene is possibly TRBD2 (6 bases). The CDR3 runs to 14 residues. CDR1 and CDR2 (germline): SQVTM, ANQGSEA. Between the trimmed V and J ends, which lost 3 bases and 2 bases, there was a span of 14 bases. This chain's CDR3 is CSVERDAGPYEQYF. CDR3 coding DNA: TGCAGCGTTGAGCGGGACGCCGGGCCCTACGAGCAGTACTTC.

The sample holds many counts of this clonotype. The chain couples TRBV28 to TRBJ2-7; TRBD1 matches 8 bases. The CDR3 spans 17 residues. The J segment lost 0 bases and the V segment lost 2 bases, leaving 9 bases of the junction unmatched. Looked up from germline, CDR1 is MDHEN and CDR2 is SYDVKM. For the CDR3, the DNA is TGTGCCAGCAGTTTAAGGGGGAGGACAGGGATCTCCTACGAGCAGTACTTC. This gives the protein CASSLRGRTGISYEQYF. The variable domain in full, with the rest retrieved from reference TRBV28 and TRBJ2-7, is DVKVTQSSRYLVKRTGEKVFLECVQDMDHENMFWYRQDPGLGLRLIYFSYDVKMKEKGDIPEGYSVSREKKERFSLILESASTNQTSMYLCASSLRGRTGISYEQYFGPGTRLTVT.

There are many counts of this clonotype. The J gene is TRBJ2-7, the V gene TRBV10-3, with D possibly called TRBD1 or TRBD2 (5 bases each). In germline, CDR1 is ENHRY, CDR2 SYGVKD. The CDR3 loop spans 16 amino acids. V was trimmed by 4 bases and J by 8 bases, leaving 24 bases between them. Here the CDR3 reads CAISGQRGSLSGQQYF. The CDR3 DNA follows: TGTGCCATCAGTGGGCAACGGGGCAGCTTATCTGGCCAGCAGTACTTC.

The table lists this clonotype with many counts. The chain recombines TRBV6-1 with TRBJ2-1; 9 bases are shared with TRBD1. The V segment lost 7 bases and the J segment 6 bases; nucleotides outside the gene matches: 7. Germline loops: CDR1 MNHNS, CDR2 SASEGT. This CDR3 comprises 14 residues. The CDR3 loop reads CASTQGAAGNEQFF. In DNA form, the CDR3 reads TGTGCCAGCACACAGGGGGCCGCCGGCAATGAGCAGTTCTTC.

This clonotype was picked up a small number of times. A much larger clone sits a single nucleotide away, making a read error possible. Lacking the conserved final phenylalanine or tryptophan, this CDR3 likely reflects a read error. This chain connects TRBV7-3 to TRBJ2-1; tentative D call: TRBD2 (7 bases). There are 14 residues in the CDR3. The ends were cut back, 1 base at V and 6 bases at J, with 10 bases in the middle. CDR1 is SGHTA, CDR2 FQGTGA, per germline. The CDR3 spells CASSLMGGPNEQFL. The CDR3 DNA reads TGTGCCAGCAGCTTAATGGGGGGGCCCAATGAGCAGTTCTTA.

The table lists this clonotype with many counts. The V and J genes are TRBV5-6 and TRBJ1-5; D gene uncertain. This CDR3 spans 15 amino acids. V was shortened by 2 bases and J by 4 bases, with 13 bases between the two germline ends. Germline V CDR1 and CDR2: SGHDT, YYEEEE. The CDR3 bases are TGTGCCAGCAGCTTCAGTGAGGATGGGAATCAGCCCCAGCATTTT. It specifies CASSFSEDGNQPQHF. Based on the CDR3 plus reference TRBV5-6 and TRBJ1-5, the full variable domain is DAGVTQSPTHLIKTRGQQVTLRCSPKSGHDTVSWYQQALGQGPQFIFQYYEEEERQRGNFPDRFSGHQFPNYSSELNVNALLLGDSALYLCASSFSEDGNQPQHFGDGTRLSIL.

This clonotype was found many times. The chain is built from TRBV7-9 and TRBJ2-1; TRBD1 or TRBD2 may be the D gene (6 bases each). V dropped 4 bases and J dropped 14 bases, with 30 bases sitting between them. The CDR3 has 17 residues. The germline V gene has CDR1 SEHNR and CDR2 FQNEAQ (reference sequence). The CDR3 spells CASSSLFFITGAPVEFF. The CDR3 DNA is TGTGCCAGCAGCTCCCTCTTTTTTATTACGGGGGCTCCTGTAGAGTTCTTC.

This clonotype was counted ten times or more. The chain recombines TRBV20-1 with TRBJ2-1; 7 bases are shared with TRBD1. From germline, CDR1 is DFQATT and CDR2 SNEGSKA (reference sequence). The CDR3 spans 16 residues. With V trimmed by 6 bases and J by 0 bases, 11 bases remained unmatched. CDR3 DNA sequence: TGCAGTGCCGACCCCCAGGCAGGGGGCTCCTACAATGAGCAGTTCTTC. It encodes CSADPQAGGSYNEQFF.

Many counts were recorded for this clonotype. The V call is TRBV9, the J call TRBJ2-7, with a possible D match to TRBD1 (6 bases). Per germline, CDR1 SGDLS and CDR2 YYNGEE. Trimming cost V 3 bases and J 12 bases, with 25 bases left between them. The CDR3 runs 15 residues. Here the CDR3 reads CASSGQGTRGERLYF. The CDR3 bases are TGTGCCAGCAGCGGCCAGGGGACGAGGGGCGAACGTCTGTACTTC. Full variable domain (missing parts from reference TRBV9 and TRBJ2-7): DSGVTQTPKHLITATGQRVTLRCSPRSGDLSVYWYQQSLDQGLQFLIQYYNGEERAKGNILERFSAQQFPDLHSELNLSSLELGDSALYFCASSGQGTRGERLYFGPGTRLTVT.

The chain employs TRBV7-3 and TRBJ2-7, with D perhaps matching TRBD1 (5 bases). V was trimmed by 2 bases and J by 3 bases, leaving 14 bases between them. In germline, CDR1 is SGHTA, CDR2 FQGTGA. The CDR3 has 15 residues. CDR3 nucleotide sequence: TGTGCCAGCAGCTTATTCCCAGGGAATGTCTACGAGCAGTACTTC. It yields the protein CASSLFPGNVYEQYF.

With respect to this clonotype: A read error is possible here, since a much larger clone lies one base away. The chain joins TRBV20-1 to TRBJ2-3; D is ambiguous. This CDR3 is 12 amino acids long. Germline V CDR1 and CDR2: DFQATT, SNEGSKA (reference sequence). Trimming shortened V by 6 bases and J by 2 bases, and 9 bases separated the two germline ends. CDR3 loop: CSAVDITDTQYF. DNA for the CDR3: TGCAGTGCCGTGGATATCACAGATACGCAGTATTTT.

This clonotype was detected many times. The rearrangement links TRBV20-1 to TRBJ2-1, with 7 bases matching TRBD2. CDR1 is DFQATT and CDR2 is SNEGSKA in the germline V gene (reference sequence). Germline trimming cut 6 bases from V and 2 bases from J; bases unmatched to any gene: 13. The CDR3 sequence is 16 residues long. The CDR3 coding sequence is TGCAGTGCACGTTCTAATAAGCGGGGAACCTACAATGAGCAGTTCTTC. Protein: CSARSNKRGTYNEQFF.

The chain joins TRBV30 to TRBJ2-7, with TRBD1 identical over 8 bases. The germline V gene has CDR1 GTSNPN and CDR2 SVGIG (reference sequence). The CDR3 is 15 residues long. The J segment lost 3 bases and the V segment lost 0 bases, leaving 7 bases of the junction unmatched. DNA of the CDR3: TGTGCCTGGAGTGTTGTAACAGGGGGTTTCTACGAGCAGTACTTC. Protein product: CAWSVVTGGFYEQYF.

This clonotype was observed at least ten times. This chain joins TRBV28 and TRBJ2-2; D not resolved. Germline-derived CDR1 and CDR2 are MDHEN and SYDVKM. Deletions cut 5 bases from V and 0 bases from J, with 10 bases between. This CDR3 is built from 15 residues. CDR3 nucleotides: TGTGCCAGCAGTAAAGTCAATACGAACACCGGGGAGCTGTTTTTT. Amino acids: CASSKVNTNTGELFF.

This clonotype was observed at least ten times. This chain joins TRBV7-9 and TRBJ2-4, with TRBD1 matching 7 bases. CDR1 and CDR2 (germline): SEHNR, FQNEAQ (reference sequence). This CDR3 comprises 15 residues. V lost 6 bases to trimming and J lost 7 bases; unmatched junction nucleotides: 12. The CDR3 sequence: CASSRTGTAVNIQYF. CDR3 DNA: TGTGCCAGCAGTCGGACAGGCACGGCGGTGAACATTCAGTACTTC.

The rearrangement links TRBV7-8 to TRBJ2-7, with 7 bases identical to TRBD1. This CDR3 contains 16 residues. V shed 5 bases and J 2 bases; nucleotides not matched to a gene: 12. Germline V gives CDR1 SGHVS, CDR2 FQNEAQ. CDR3 DNA: TGTGCCAGCAGCGTTAAGAGACAGGGTATCGCCTACGAGCAGTACTTC. Translation gives CASSVKRQGIAYEQYF. The full variable domain, completed using reference TRBV7-8 and TRBJ2-7, is GAGVSQSPRYKVAKRGQDVALRCDPISGHVSLFWYQQALGQGPEFLTYFQNEAQLDKSGLPSDRFFAERPEGSVSTLKIQRTQQEDSAVYLCASSVKRQGIAYEQYFGPGTRLTVT.

This clonotype was seen ten or more times. The chain carries TRBV27 and TRBJ2-1, with a possible D match to TRBD2 (7 bases). This CDR3 contains 16 residues. The germline V gene has CDR1 MNHEY and CDR2 SMNVEV (reference sequence). The V end lost 0 bases, the J end lost 7 bases, and 16 bases lay between the germline ends. CDR3 sequence reads: CASSLSWGGPLNEQFF. CDR3 in DNA: TGTGCCAGCAGTTTATCGTGGGGGGGCCCTCTGAATGAGCAGTTCTTC.

V gene TRBV11-2 combines with J gene TRBJ2-7, with TRBD1 as a possible D gene (6 bases). The CDR3 is 14 amino acids. CDR1 and CDR2 (germline): SGHAT, FQNNGV. Deletions cut 2 bases from V and 5 bases from J, with 13 bases between. In nucleotides, the CDR3 is TGTGCCAGCAGCTTATCCAGGGGTCGGAACGAGCAGTACTTC. Its protein product is CASSLSRGRNEQYF.

Ten or more counts support this clonotype. This chain links TRBV7-2 with TRBJ2-6; D gene ambiguous. Trimming removed 5 bases at V and 0 bases at J, with 14 bases between. This CDR3 has 17 residues. Germline V CDR1 and CDR2: SGHTA, FQGNSA. The CDR3 coding sequence is TGTGCCAGCAGCCCGCGTGCCACCAACTCTGGGGCCAACGTCCTGACTTTC. Translated: CASSPRATNSGANVLTF.

This clonotype was seen at least ten times. CDR3 sequence (DNA): TGTGCCAGCAGCGCACGACTCCCAGCGGGGGAGGAGACCCAGTACTTC. Encoded protein: CASSARLPAGEETQYF. The chain couples TRBV21-1 to TRBJ2-5; TRBD2 is the table's D call, not checked against the DNA. TRBV21-1 is described as a pseudogene. The CDR3 has 16 residues.